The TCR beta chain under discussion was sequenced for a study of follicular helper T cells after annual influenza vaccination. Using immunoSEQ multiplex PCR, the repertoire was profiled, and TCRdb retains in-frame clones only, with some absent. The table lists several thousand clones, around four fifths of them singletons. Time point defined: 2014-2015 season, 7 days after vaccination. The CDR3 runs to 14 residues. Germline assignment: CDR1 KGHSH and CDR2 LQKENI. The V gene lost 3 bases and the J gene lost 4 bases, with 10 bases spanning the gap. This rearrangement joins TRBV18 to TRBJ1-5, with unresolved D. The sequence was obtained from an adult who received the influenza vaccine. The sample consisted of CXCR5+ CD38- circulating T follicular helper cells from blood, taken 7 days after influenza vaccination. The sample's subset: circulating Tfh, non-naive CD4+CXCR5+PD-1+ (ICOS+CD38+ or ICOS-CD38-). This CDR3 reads CASSPGLNNQPQHF. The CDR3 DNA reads TGTGCCAGCTCACCGGGATTAAATAATCAGCCCCAGCATTTT.